Listed below are T cell receptor beta chains from one sample, sequenced in a study of cytomegalovirus exposure and HLA in healthy donors. Using immunoSEQ multiplex PCR, the repertoire was profiled, and TCRdb retains in-frame clones only, with some absent. Here the sample spans 64,000 or so clones, approximately 85% being singletons. What was sequenced was PBMCs. The receptors were gathered from a female donor in good health and CMV-seronegative. CDR3s include the opening cysteine and the closing phenylalanine or tryptophan. D genes are given only for firm matches. Rows give clone size only sometimes, using once, few, many, or a class for an expanded clone.

TRBJ1-1 once . 17 TRBV1 TGCACCAGCAGCCGCACCAGATCTCATTGGGGGCGAACTGAAGCTTTCTTT CTSSRTRSHWGRTEAFF
TRBJ2-1 once . 11 TRBV11-2 TGTGCCAGCAGCTTAATAGATGAGCAGTTCTTC CASSLIDEQFF
TRBJ2-7 . TRBD1 15 TRBV11-2 TGTGCCAGCAGCTACCCCGGGGCAGGGGGCGACGAGCAGTACTTC CASSYPGAGGDEQYF
TRBJ2-1 . TRBD2 15 TRBV5-4 TGTGCCAGCAGCTTTCGGTCTAGCGGTCTTGGTGAGCAGTTCTTC CASSFRSSGLGEQFF
TRBJ2-7 . TRBD2 15 TRBV4-1 TGCGCCAGCAGCCAGCCAGCGGGGGCAAACTACGAGCAGTACTTC CASSQPAGANYEQYF
TRBJ1-3 . . 13 TRBV7-8 TGTGCCAGCATCGAGGCGTCTGGAAACACCATATATTTT CASIEASGNTIYF
TRBJ2-5 . . 11 TRBV27 TGTGCCAGCACAGACTATGGGACCCAGTACTTC CASTDYGTQYF
TRBJ2-5 . TRBD1 17 TRBV29-1 TGCAGCGCTGCACTTAACAGGGGCCCGCGTGATTTGGAGACCCAGTACTTC CSAALNRGPRDLETQYF
TRBJ1-3 . . 13 TRBV19 TGTGCCAGTCAGGCATTCTCTGGAAACACCATATATTTT CASQAFSGNTIYF
TRBJ1-4 . . 17 TRBV14 TGTGCCAGCAGCGCGTTGTCCCCATTGTCAACTAATGAAAAACTGTTTTTT CASSALSPLSTNEKLFF
TRBJ2-1 . . 16 TRBV4-3 TGCGCCAGCAGCCAAGATTTCCGCCAGGGAGGCAATGAGCAGTTCTTC CASSQDFRQGGNEQFF
TRBJ2-7 . . 12 TRBV30 TGTGCCTGGAGCCGGGACACCTACGAGCAGTACTTC CAWSRDTYEQYF
TRBJ1-2 . . 14 TRBV19 TGTGCCAGTAGTATAGATCTATCTTTCTATGGCTACACCTTC CASSIDLSFYGYTF
TRBJ2-7 . TRBD1 16 TRBV5-1 TGCGCCAGCAGCTTGCCTCGGGGACAGATCACCTACGAGCAGTACTTC CASSLPRGQITYEQYF
TRBJ2-3 . . 15 TRBV14 TGTGCCAGCAGCCAAGAATGGACTTCCCTAGGTACGCAGTATTTT CASSQEWTSLGTQYF
TRBJ1-4 . . 11 TRBV6-1 TGTGCCAGCAGTTACATAGGGGAACTGTTTTTT CASSYIGELFF
TRBJ1-5 once TRBD1 14 TRBV5-1 TGCGCCAGCAGCAACGGACAGGGGGGTCAGCCCCAGCATTTT CASSNGQGGQPQHF
TRBJ1-2 . . 15 TRBV6-5 TGTGCCAGCAGTTACTCGTACAGGGAATCTTTTGGCTACACCTTC CASSYSYRESFGYTF
TRBJ2-1 . TRBD1 15 TRBV27 TGTGCCAGCAGTCTCCGACAGGGTACCCGCAATGAGCAGTTCTTC CASSLRQGTRNEQFF
TRBJ2-7 . . 13 TRBV1 TGCACCAGCAGCCAAGAAACCACTAGCGGGGGCCACTTC CTSSQETTSGGHF
TRBJ2-2 few . 12 TRBV30 TGTGCCTGGAGTCCAGGGTCCGGGGAGCTGTTTTTT CAWSPGSGELFF
TRBJ2-7 . TRBD1 14 TRBV6-5 TGTGCCAGCACCCAGCCAGGACAGGGAGGCGAGCAGTACTTC CASTQPGQGGEQYF
TRBJ1-1 few . 16 TRBV12-1 TGTGCCAGCAGCCCGATGTCCCGACAGAAAAACACTGAAGCTTTCTTT CASSPMSRQKNTEAFF
TRBJ1-6 . TRBD1 14 TRBV6-1 TGTGCCAGCAGGGGGGGACAGTATAATTCACCCCTCCACTTT CASRGGQYNSPLHF
TRBJ1-1 . . 12 TRBV27 TGTGCCAGCAGTTCTCAGGGCACTGAAGCTTTCTTT CASSSQGTEAFF
TRBJ2-7 once TRBD1 15 TRBV2 TGTGCCAGCAATGAGGGACAGGGGGCCCCCTACGAGCAGTACTTC CASNEGQGAPYEQYF
TRBJ1-4 . . 16 TRBV7-9 TGTGCCAGCAGCTTAGCTAGGGGCGCCCCTAATGAAAAACTGTTTTTT CASSLARGAPNEKLFF
TRBJ2-2 large TRBD2 15 TRBV6-4 TGTGCCAGCAGTGAACGGGAGGGCCCTACCGGGGAGCTGTTTTTT CASSEREGPTGELFF
TRBJ1-2 . TRBD1 14 TRBV30 TGTGCCTGGACGCCCGGGACAGGGGATTATGGCTACACCTTC CAWTPGTGDYGYTF
TRBJ2-7 few TRBD2 13 TRBV27 TGTGCCAGCAGTTCCGGGAGGGCCCACGAGCAGTACTTC CASSSGRAHEQYF
TRBJ2-5 . TRBD2 15 TRBV5-1 TGCGCCAGCAGCTTGAACGTGGGGAGGGAGGAGACCCAGTACTTC CASSLNVGREETQYF
TRBJ2-2 . TRBD2 12 TRBV28 TGTGCAAGCGAAGGGAGGGTCGGGGAGCTGTTTTTT CASEGRVGELFF
TRBJ1-2 . . 12 TRBV7-2 TGTGCCAGCTCGCGGGGCTTGGTTGGCTACACCTTC CASSRGLVGYTF
TRBJ2-4 . TRBD2 12 TRBV6-1 TGTGCCAGCAATAGCGGGAGTTACATTCAGTACTTC CASNSGSYIQYF
TRBJ2-1 . . 14 TRBV1 TGCACCAGCAGCCCCAATTCGAGAGACAATGAGCAGTTCTTC CTSSPNSRDNEQFF
TRBJ2-7 few TRBD2 15 TRBV9 TGTGCCAGCAATCCAAGCGGGAGTTCTACCTACGAGCAGTACTTC CASNPSGSSTYEQYF
TRBJ2-3 . . 12 TRBV7-9 TGTGCCAGCAGCTCTAGCACAGATACGCAGTATTTT CASSSSTDTQYF
TRBJ2-2 . . 11 TRBV7-2 TGTGCCAGCACCAATAGCGGGGAGCTGTTTTTT CASTNSGELFF